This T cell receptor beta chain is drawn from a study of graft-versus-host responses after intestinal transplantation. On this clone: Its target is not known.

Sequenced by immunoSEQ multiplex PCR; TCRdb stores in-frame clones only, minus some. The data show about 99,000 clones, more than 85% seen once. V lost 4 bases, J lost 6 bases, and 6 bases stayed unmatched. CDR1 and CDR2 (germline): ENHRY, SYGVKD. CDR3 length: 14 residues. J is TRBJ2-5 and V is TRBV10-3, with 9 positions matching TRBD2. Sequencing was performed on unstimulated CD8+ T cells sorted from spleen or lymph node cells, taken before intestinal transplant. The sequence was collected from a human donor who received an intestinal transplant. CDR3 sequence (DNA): TGTGCCATCAGTGTGCGGGGGGGCTGGAAGACCCAGTACTTC. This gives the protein CAISVRGGWKTQYF.